Reported below is one T cell receptor beta chain. What it binds is unknown. Trimming at V came to 9 bases and at J to 4 bases, leaving 14 bases not matched to a gene. The germline V gene encodes CDR1 MDHEN and CDR2 SYDVKM. The CDR3 has 15 amino acids. These data belong to a study of shared clonotypes between healthy human individuals. Overall study findings and caveats: For sorted subsets, rarefaction showed incomplete sequencing despite large depth.

Clones were read by immunoSEQ multiplex PCR, and TCRdb kept only the in-frame ones, dropping some. The repertoire includes 2,500,000 or so clones, around 90% of them detected once, and around 0.4% sits in the top ten. The sequenced sample was naive CD4+ T cells from PBMCs. Specified subset: CD45RA+ positively selected. The receptor's source is a man aged 18 to 30 in good health. Some clones in this sample may be carry-over from other donors' samples. The chain is built from TRBV28 and TRBJ2-5; 7 nucleotides agree with TRBD2. The CDR3, as DNA: TGTGCCAGTTTAAACGGGGGAGGGCCGATAGAGACCCAGTACTTC. This codes for CASLNGGGPIETQYF.